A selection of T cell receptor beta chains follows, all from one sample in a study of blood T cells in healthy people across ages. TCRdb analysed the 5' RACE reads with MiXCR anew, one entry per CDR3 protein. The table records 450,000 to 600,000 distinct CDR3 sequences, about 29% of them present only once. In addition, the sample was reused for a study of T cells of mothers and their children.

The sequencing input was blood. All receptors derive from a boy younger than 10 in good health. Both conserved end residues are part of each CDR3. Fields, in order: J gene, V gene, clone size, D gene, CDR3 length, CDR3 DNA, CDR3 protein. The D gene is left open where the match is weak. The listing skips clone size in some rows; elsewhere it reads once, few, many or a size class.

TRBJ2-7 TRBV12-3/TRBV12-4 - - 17 TGTGCCAGCAGCCCAGAAGAGGTCAGGACTAAGTCCTACGAGCAGTACTTC CASSPEEVRTKSYEQYF
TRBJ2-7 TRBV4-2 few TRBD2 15 TGTGCCAGCAGCCAATCACTAGCGGGGGGGCGTGAGCAGTACTTC CASSQSLAGGREQYF
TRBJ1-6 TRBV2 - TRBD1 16 TGTGCCAGCAATCCACAGGGGGCTTCCTATAATTCACCCCTCCACTTT CASNPQGASYNSPLHF
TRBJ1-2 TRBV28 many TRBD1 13 TGTGCCAGCAGTTTTCTGGGACAGGGGACTAATACCTTC CASSFLGQGTNTF
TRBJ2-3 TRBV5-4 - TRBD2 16 TGTGCCAGCAGCGTTGTAGGTAGCGGGAGCACAGATACGCAGTATTTT CASSVVGSGSTDTQYF
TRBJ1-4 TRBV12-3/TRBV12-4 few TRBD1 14 TGTGCCAGCAGTCCCAGGGGGCGCTGGGAAAAACTGTTTTTT CASSPRGRWEKLFF
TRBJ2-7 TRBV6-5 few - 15 TGTGCCAGCAGTTACGCAGGGGACCCCTTCTACGAGCAGTACTTC CASSYAGDPFYEQYF
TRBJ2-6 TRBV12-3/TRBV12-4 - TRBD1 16 TGTGCCAGCAGTCCGACAGGGGCCTCTGGGGCCAACGTCCTGACTTTC CASSPTGASGANVLTF
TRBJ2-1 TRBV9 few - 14 TGTGCCAGCAGCGTAAAGGGGGGGCCAAATGAGCAGTTCTTC CASSVKGGPNEQFF
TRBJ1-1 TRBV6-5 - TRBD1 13 TGTGCCAGCCAACAGGGGGCGAACACTGAAGCTTTCTTT CASQQGANTEAFF
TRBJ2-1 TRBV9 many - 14 TGTGCCAGCAGCGTAGACGACGTCGTCAATGAGCAGTTCTTC CASSVDDVVNEQFF
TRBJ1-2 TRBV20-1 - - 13 TGCAGTGCTAGAGAGGAGGCGGAGAGCGGCTACACCTTC CSAREEAESGYTF
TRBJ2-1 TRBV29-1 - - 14 TGCAGCGTTGGGGGACCTCCTACCTCCAATGAGCAGTTCTTC CSVGGPPTSNEQFF
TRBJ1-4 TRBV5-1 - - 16 TGCGCCAGCAGCTTGGAAGGAGGTATCTCCAATGAAAAACTGTTTTTT CASSLEGGISNEKLFF